These 21 T cell receptor beta chains were sequenced from one sample in a study of cytomegalovirus exposure and HLA in healthy donors. With 60 Vbeta and 13 Jbeta primers, the PCR was carried out. Using immunoSEQ multiplex PCR, the repertoire was profiled, and TCRdb retains in-frame clones only, with some absent. The table lists about 140,000 clones, just under 80% of them singletons. The source material was PBMCs. These receptors were taken from a male donor in good health and CMV-seronegative.

The table lists this clone with a few counts. The chain links TRBV4-2 to TRBJ1-4; TRBD1 might be the D (5 bases). This CDR3 comprises 15 residues. CDR1 LGHNA and CDR2 YNFKEQ come from the germline V gene. Trimming removed 6 bases from V and 7 bases from J, with 18 bases in between. CDR3 residues: CASRSPVAQGEKLFF. The CDR3 DNA follows: TGTGCCAGCAGGTCCCCGGTGGCTCAGGGTGAAAAACTGTTTTTT.

This chain connects TRBV18 to TRBJ1-2; D is unresolved. The ends were cut back, 6 bases at V and 5 bases at J, with 13 bases in the middle. Germline V gives CDR1 KGHSH, CDR2 LQKENI. The CDR3 covers 13 residues. The CDR3: CASSPERTYGYTF. As DNA, the CDR3 is TGTGCCAGCTCTCCCGAGAGGACTTATGGCTACACCTTC.

The chain couples TRBV7-9 to TRBJ2-3; no definite D call. From germline, CDR1 is SEHNR and CDR2 FQNEAQ (reference sequence). V was clipped by 3 bases and J by 6 bases, with 10 bases between them. The CDR3 length is 13 residues. CDR3 in amino acids: CASSFSSLDTQYF. The DNA for the CDR3 is TGTGCCAGCAGCTTCAGTTCGTTGGATACGCAGTATTTT.

The chain combines TRBV13 with TRBJ2-5; 10 positions match TRBD2. The J call may not be correct, given that the DNA end is closer to TRBJ2-7. From germline, CDR1 is PRHDT and CDR2 FYEKMQ (reference sequence). The CDR3 is made up of 16 amino acids. The CDR3 loop is CASSLRPSGGPYEQYF. In nucleotides, the CDR3 is TGTGCCAGCAGCTTAAGGCCTAGCGGGGGCCCCTACGAGCAGTACTTC.

This clone was counted once. The V call is TRBV27, the J call TRBJ2-3; the match to TRBD1 covers 8 bases. The CDR3 contains 15 residues. Looked up from germline, CDR1 is MNHEY and CDR2 is SMNVEV (reference sequence). After removal of 4 bases from V and 1 base from J, the junction contained 4 bases not matched to a gene. This CDR3 reads CASSSVGQGTDTQYF. DNA of the CDR3: TGTGCCAGCAGTTCAGTGGGACAGGGCACAGATACGCAGTATTTT.

This clone has only a few counts. This chain's CDR3 is CASSTGQGAPYEQYF. The CDR3 DNA reads as TGCGCCAGCAGCACAGGACAGGGGGCCCCCTACGAGCAGTACTTC. The chain is built from TRBV5-1 and TRBJ2-7, with 11 positions matching TRBD1. The CDR3 consists of 15 residues. The V gene end was trimmed by 4 bases and the J gene end by 2 bases; junction bases not matched to a gene: 5. Germline CDR1 and CDR2: SGHRS and YFSETQ.

The J gene is TRBJ1-6, the V gene TRBV10-3; D not resolved. The CDR3 is made up of 12 amino acids. Trimming left V 8 bases short and J 3 bases short, with 5 bases between. Germline CDR1 is ENHRY and CDR2 is SYGVKD. The CDR3 coding sequence is TGTGCCATCGGAGACTATAATTCACCCCTCCACTTT. This translates into CAIGDYNSPLHF.

The chain combines TRBV5-5 with TRBJ2-2, with 9 bases aligning to TRBD1. Germline loops: CDR1 SGHKS, CDR2 YYEKEE (reference sequence). This CDR3 is built from 16 residues. V was clipped by 4 bases and J by 3 bases; unmatched bases: 7. CDR3 residues: CASSPNRGRDTGELFF. The CDR3 DNA reads TGTGCCAGCAGCCCCAACAGGGGGCGCGACACCGGGGAGCTGTTTTTT. Together with reference TRBV5-5 and TRBJ2-2, the CDR3 gives the full variable domain: DAGVTQSPTHLIKTRGQQVTLRCSPISGHKSVSWYQQVLGQGPQFIFQYYEKEERGRGNFPDRFSARQFPNYSSELNVNALLLGDSALYLCASSPNRGRDTGELFFGEGSRLTVL.

The gene calls are TRBV4-3 and TRBJ1-6, with D possibly being TRBD1 (5 bases). V gave up 0 bases and J gave up 7 bases, with 13 bases separating them. This CDR3 has 16 amino acids. Germline CDR1 LGHNA, CDR2 YSLEER. CDR3 amino acids: CASSQEGGAGNSPLHF. The CDR3, as DNA: TGCGCCAGCAGCCAAGAGGGCGGGGCCGGCAATTCACCCCTCCACTTT.

The chain is built from TRBV2 and TRBJ2-5; D gene unclear. Germline CDR1 reads SNHLY; CDR2 reads FYNNEI. This CDR3 spans 13 amino acids. Deletions cut 5 bases from V and 5 bases from J, with 12 bases between. This CDR3 reads CASSPSVGETQYF. The CDR3 DNA sequence: TGTGCCAGCAGTCCGAGCGTTGGCGAGACCCAGTACTTC.

The chain couples TRBV7-9 to TRBJ2-5, with 10 bases identical to TRBD1. Germline V gene data show CDR1 as SEHNR and CDR2 as FQNEAQ (reference sequence). The junction had 2 bases not matched to a gene; V was cut back by 5 bases and J by 5 bases. This CDR3 region has 13 residues. CDR3 nucleotides: TGTGCCAGCAGCAGGACAGGGGGGGAGACCCAGTACTTC. It is translated as CASSRTGGETQYF.

This chain joins TRBV5-4 and TRBJ2-7; possible D gene TRBD2, 7 bases. V was clipped by 4 bases and J by 5 bases, with 13 bases between them. Per the germline V gene, CDR1 is SGHNT and CDR2 is YYREEE (reference sequence). CDR3 size: 13 residues. CDR3 nucleotide sequence: TGTGCCAGCAGCCCGGGGGGCAGGGACGAGCAGTACTTC. Protein: CASSPGGRDEQYF.

The chain carries TRBV6-6 and TRBJ1-5, with 7 nucleotides matching TRBD1. CDR1 and CDR2 (germline): MNHNY, SVGAGI (reference sequence). The CDR3 runs to 14 residues. The junction had 5 bases not matched to a gene; V was cut back by 2 bases and J by 7 bases. DNA of the CDR3: TGTGCCAGCAGTTACGACGACAGGGAACAGCCCCAGCATTTT. Its translation is CASSYDDREQPQHF.

The chain joins TRBV6-6 to TRBJ1-5; D call uncertain. Trimming removed 5 bases at V and 4 bases at J, with 3 bases between. CDR3 length: 11 residues. The germline CDR1 and CDR2 sequences are MNHNY and SVGAGI (reference sequence). The CDR3 sequence is CASSPNQPQHF. The DNA for the CDR3 is TGTGCCAGCAGTCCAAATCAGCCCCAGCATTTT.

This clone is a singleton in its sample. V gene TRBV19 combines with J gene TRBJ1-5, with D perhaps matching TRBD1 (5 bases). Germline V gene sequence: CDR1 LNHDA, CDR2 SQIVND (reference sequence). There are 12 residues in the CDR3. The V end lost 4 bases, the J end lost 8 bases, and 9 bases lay between the germline ends. The CDR3 protein is CASSNLQEPQHF. In nucleotides, the CDR3 is TGTGCCAGTAGTAACCTACAGGAGCCCCAGCATTTT.

The CDR3 bases are TGTGCCAGCAGCCCACAGGTTAGCACAGATACGCAGTATTTT. It yields the protein CASSPQVSTDTQYF. V usage is TRBV11-2 and J usage is TRBJ2-3, with a possible D match to TRBD1 (5 bases). The germline V gene encodes CDR1 SGHAT and CDR2 FQNNGV. CDR3 length: 14 amino acids. Trimming cost V 5 bases and J 0 bases, with 9 bases left between them.

This clone was observed a handful of times. This chain joins TRBV6-5 and TRBJ1-4, with D perhaps matching TRBD1 (5 bases). The V gene's germline CDR1 is MNHEY and CDR2 SVGAGI. V lost 5 bases and J 2 bases, leaving 9 bases between the germline ends. This CDR3 is built from 14 residues. CDR3 protein: CASSQTATNEKLFF. The CDR3, as DNA: TGTGCCAGCAGTCAGACAGCTACTAATGAAAAACTGTTTTTT.

In this sample, this clone turned up a few times. The chain couples TRBV6-5 to TRBJ1-4, with 8 bases lining up with TRBD1. This CDR3 comprises 14 residues. The V and J ends lost 2 bases and 8 bases, in that order; junction bases with no gene match: 4. Germline-derived CDR1 and CDR2 are MNHEY and SVGAGI. The CDR3 spells CASSYQGAREKLFF. As DNA, the CDR3 is TGTGCCAGCAGTTACCAGGGGGCGCGGGAAAAACTGTTTTTT.

This clone has a handful of counts. The gene calls are TRBV7-9 and TRBJ2-7, with 13 nucleotides matching TRBD2. Germline V gene sequence: CDR1 SEHNR, CDR2 FQNEAQ (reference sequence). The CDR3 covers 14 residues. J lost 0 bases, V lost 10 bases, and 3 bases had no gene match. CDR3 residues: CATGLAGASYEQYF. CDR3 nucleotide sequence: TGTGCCACAGGACTAGCGGGGGCCTCCTACGAGCAGTACTTC. Full variable domain (remainder filled in from reference TRBV7-9 and TRBJ2-7): DTGVSQNPRHKITKRGQNVTFRCDPISEHNRLYWYRQTLGQGPEFLTYFQNEAQLEKSRLLSDRFSAERPKGSFSTLEIQRTEQGDSAMYLCATGLAGASYEQYFGPGTRLTVT.

This chain joins TRBV9 and TRBJ2-7, with a tentative D call TRBD1 (6 bases). The CDR3 is 14 residues long. In germline, CDR1 is SGDLS, CDR2 YYNGEE. Trimming took off 3 bases at V and 3 bases at J, with 13 bases between the two ends. This CDR3 reads CASSAGTRNYEQYF. The CDR3 nucleotides are TGTGCCAGCAGCGCCGGGACAAGGAACTACGAGCAGTACTTC.

The chain recombines TRBV7-2 with TRBJ2-1; 12 positions agree with TRBD2. CDR3 length: 15 amino acids. The germline gives CDR1 SGHTA, CDR2 FQGNSA. V shed 3 bases and J 8 bases; nucleotides not matched to a gene: 5. Here the CDR3 reads CASSLTSGGIHEQFF. The CDR3 DNA follows: TGTGCCAGCAGCTTGACTAGCGGGGGCATCCATGAGCAGTTCTTC. The full variable domain, completed using reference TRBV7-2 and TRBJ2-1, is GAGVSQSPSNKVTEKGKDVELRCDPISGHTALYWYRQSLGQGLEFLIYFQGNSAPDKSGLPSDRFSAERTGGSVSTLTIQRTQQEDSAVYLCASSLTSGGIHEQFFGPGTRLTVL.